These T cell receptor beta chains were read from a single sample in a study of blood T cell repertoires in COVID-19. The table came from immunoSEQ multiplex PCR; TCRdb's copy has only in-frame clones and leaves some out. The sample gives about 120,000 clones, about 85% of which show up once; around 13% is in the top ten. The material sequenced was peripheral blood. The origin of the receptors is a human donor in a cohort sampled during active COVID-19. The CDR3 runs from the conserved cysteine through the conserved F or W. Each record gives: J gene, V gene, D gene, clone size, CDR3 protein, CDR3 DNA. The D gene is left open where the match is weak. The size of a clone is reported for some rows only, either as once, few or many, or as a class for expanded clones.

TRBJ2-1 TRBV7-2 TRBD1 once CASSLVGQGSQSSYNEQFF TGTGCCAGCAGCTTAGTAGGACAGGGGAGTCAGAGCTCCTACAATGAGCAGTTCTTC
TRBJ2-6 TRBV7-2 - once CASSSTGTGANVLTF TGTGCCAGCAGCTCCACAGGGACCGGGGCCAACGTCCTGACTTTC
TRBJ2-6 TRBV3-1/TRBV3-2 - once CASSKQGSGANVLTF TGTGCCAGCAGCAAACAGGGCTCCGGGGCCAACGTCCTGACTTTC
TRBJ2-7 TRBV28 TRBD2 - CASSPSGGRYEQYF TGTGCCAGCAGCCCAAGCGGGGGGCGCTACGAGCAGTACTTC
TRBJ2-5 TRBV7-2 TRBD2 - CASSFGLAGETQYF TGTGCCAGCAGCTTTGGACTAGCGGGAGAGACCCAGTACTTC
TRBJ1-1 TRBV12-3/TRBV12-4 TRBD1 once CASSLIRGQEAFF TGTGCCAGCAGTTTGATCAGGGGGCAAGAAGCTTTCTTT
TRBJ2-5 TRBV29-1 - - CSAIGGKLAQYF TGCAGCGCCATTGGGGGGAAGTTGGCCCAGTACTTC
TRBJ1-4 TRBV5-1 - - CASSLVAGQAEKLFF TGCGCCAGCAGCTTGGTCGCGGGGCAGGCGGAAAAACTGTTTTTT
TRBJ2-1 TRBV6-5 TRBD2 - CATSGTSGANEQFF TGTGCCACCTCCGGGACTAGCGGGGCCAATGAGCAGTTCTTC
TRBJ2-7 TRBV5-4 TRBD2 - CASSTQLAGEYEQYF TGTGCCAGCAGCACCCAGCTAGCGGGAGAATACGAGCAGTACTTC